The clone carrying this T cell receptor (beta chain) was seen repeatedly, ten times or more. The antigen is undetermined. These data belong to a study of regulatory T cells in long-lasting Graves disease. Germline V lookup: CDR1 ENHRY, CDR2 SYGVKD. Deletions cut 3 bases from V and 0 bases from J, with 6 bases between. The CDR3 spans 15 residues. Study results and limitations: Results may be inaccurate due to the small sample size.

Combining iRepertoire HTBI primers with Arm-PCR of CDR3 regions, the authors built TCR beta libraries. From the multiplex PCR reads, TCRdb called clonotypes with MiXCR, one entry per CDR3 protein. This table holds 300,000 to 500,000 distinct CDR3 sequences, more than 20% found once. Time point described: persistent/refractory GD, antithyroid drugs over 5 years with positive TRAb. Isolated PBMC RNA provided the starting material for the TCR library. The chain employs TRBV10-3 and TRBJ1-6, with D unresolved. This sample comprised peripheral blood mononuclear cells (PBMCs), obtained when the disease was refractory, from a patient treated with antithyroid drugs. The TCR was taken from a female donor with Graves disease. This CDR3 reads CAISEEGSYNSPLHF. The DNA of the CDR3 is TGTGCCATCAGTGAAGAGGGCTCCTATAATTCACCCCTCCACTTT.